The clone carrying this TCR beta chain was seen only once. Sequencing used immunoSEQ multiplex PCR; TCRdb keeps in-frame clones, though not all of them. The sample yields 100,000 or so clones, approximately 91% seen once. V shed 4 bases and J 6 bases; nucleotides not matched to a gene: 5. CDR3 length: 14 amino acids. CDR1 is MRHNA and CDR2 is SNTAGT in the germline V gene. These data come from a study of blood T cell repertoires in COVID-19. The sequence was obtained from a man aged 18 to 29 with acute or convalescent COVID-19. The V gene is TRBV6-4, the J gene TRBJ2-1; 8 bases align to TRBD2. Sequenced input: peripheral blood. CDR3 sequence reads: CASSVSGAVNEQFF. The CDR3, as DNA: TGTGCCAGCAGTGTTAGCGGGGCGGTCAATGAGCAGTTCTTC.